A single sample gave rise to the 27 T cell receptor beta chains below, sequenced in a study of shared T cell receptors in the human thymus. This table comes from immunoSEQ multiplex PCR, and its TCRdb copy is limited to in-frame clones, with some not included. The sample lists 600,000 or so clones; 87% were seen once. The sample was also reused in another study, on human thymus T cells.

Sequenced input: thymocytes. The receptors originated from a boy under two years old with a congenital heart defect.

The CDR3 protein is CASSSRQGSYEQFF. The CDR3 nucleotides read TGTGCCAGTAGTTCACGACAGGGGAGCTATGAGCAGTTCTTC. J is TRBJ2-1 and V is TRBV19, with 8 bases aligning to TRBD1. The CDR3 contains 14 residues. Trimming at V came to 5 bases and at J to 8 bases, leaving 8 bases not matched to a gene. Looked up from germline, CDR1 is LNHDA and CDR2 is SQIVND (reference sequence).

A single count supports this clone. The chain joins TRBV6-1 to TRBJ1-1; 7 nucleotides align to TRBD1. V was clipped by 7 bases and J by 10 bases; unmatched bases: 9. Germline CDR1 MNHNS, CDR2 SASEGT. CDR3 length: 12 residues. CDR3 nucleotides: TGTGCCAGCATTCCACCAGGGGGAGGAGCTTTCTTT. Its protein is CASIPPGGGAFF.

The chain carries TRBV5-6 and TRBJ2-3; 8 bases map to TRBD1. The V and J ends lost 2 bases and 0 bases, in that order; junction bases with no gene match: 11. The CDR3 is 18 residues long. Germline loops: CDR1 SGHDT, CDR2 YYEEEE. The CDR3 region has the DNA TGTGCCAGCAGCTTCACCGCCGGGACAGGATTTAGCACAGATACGCAGTATTTT. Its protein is CASSFTAGTGFSTDTQYF.

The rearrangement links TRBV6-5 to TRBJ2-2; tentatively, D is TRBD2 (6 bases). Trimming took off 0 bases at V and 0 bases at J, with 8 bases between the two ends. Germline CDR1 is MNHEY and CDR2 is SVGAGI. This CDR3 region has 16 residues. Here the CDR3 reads CASSYSRRANTGELFF. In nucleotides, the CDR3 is TGTGCCAGCAGTTACTCTAGGAGGGCGAACACCGGGGAGCTGTTTTTT.

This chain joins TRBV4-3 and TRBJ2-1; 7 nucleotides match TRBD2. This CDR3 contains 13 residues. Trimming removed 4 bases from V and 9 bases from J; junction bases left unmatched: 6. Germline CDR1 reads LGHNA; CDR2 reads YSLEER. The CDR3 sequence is CASSRSWGGEQFF. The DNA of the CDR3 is TGCGCCAGCAGCCGTTCATGGGGGGGTGAGCAGTTCTTC.

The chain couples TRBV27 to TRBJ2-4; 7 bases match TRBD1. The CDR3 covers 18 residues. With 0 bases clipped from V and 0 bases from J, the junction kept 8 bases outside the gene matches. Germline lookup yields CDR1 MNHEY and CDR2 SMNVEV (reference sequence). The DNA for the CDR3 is TGTGCCAGCAGTTTATCGAGGGACAGAGGCCAAGCCAAAAACATTCAGTACTTC. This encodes CASSLSRDRGQAKNIQYF.

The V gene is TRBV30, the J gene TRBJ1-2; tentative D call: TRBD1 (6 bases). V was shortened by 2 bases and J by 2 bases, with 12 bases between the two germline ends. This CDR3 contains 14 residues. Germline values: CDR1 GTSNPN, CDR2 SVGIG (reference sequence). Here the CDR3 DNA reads TGTGCCTGGAGTCCCCAAACAGGGAACTATGGCTACACCTTC. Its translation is CAWSPQTGNYGYTF.

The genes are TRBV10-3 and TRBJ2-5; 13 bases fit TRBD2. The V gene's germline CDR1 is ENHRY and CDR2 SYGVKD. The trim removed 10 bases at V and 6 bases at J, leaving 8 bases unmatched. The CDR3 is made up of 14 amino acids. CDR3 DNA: TGTGCCACCGGACTAGCGGGAGTTTTGCAGACCCAGTACTTC. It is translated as CATGLAGVLQTQYF.

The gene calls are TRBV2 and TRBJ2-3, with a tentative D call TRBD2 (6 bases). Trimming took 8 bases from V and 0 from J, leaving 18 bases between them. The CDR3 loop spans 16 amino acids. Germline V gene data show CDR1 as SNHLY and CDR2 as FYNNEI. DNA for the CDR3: TGTGCCAGCCTAAAAGGGACTTACCATAGCACAGATACGCAGTATTTT. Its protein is CASLKGTYHSTDTQYF.

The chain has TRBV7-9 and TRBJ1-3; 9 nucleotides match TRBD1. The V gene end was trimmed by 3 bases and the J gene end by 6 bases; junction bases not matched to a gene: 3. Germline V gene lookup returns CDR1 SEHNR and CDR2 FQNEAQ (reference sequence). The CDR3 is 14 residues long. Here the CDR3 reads CASSFWDRENTIYF. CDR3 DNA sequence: TGTGCCAGCAGCTTCTGGGACAGGGAAAACACCATATATTTT.

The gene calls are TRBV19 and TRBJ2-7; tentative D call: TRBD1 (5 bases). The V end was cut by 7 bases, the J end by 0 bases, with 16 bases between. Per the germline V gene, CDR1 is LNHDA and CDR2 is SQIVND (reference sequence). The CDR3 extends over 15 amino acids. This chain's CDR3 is CASIKGQLTSYEQYF. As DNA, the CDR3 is TGTGCCAGTATAAAGGGGCAGCTAACCTCCTACGAGCAGTACTTC.

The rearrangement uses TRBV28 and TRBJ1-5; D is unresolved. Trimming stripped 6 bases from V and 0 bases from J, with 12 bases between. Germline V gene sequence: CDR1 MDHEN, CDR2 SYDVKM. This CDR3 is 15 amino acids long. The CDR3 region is CASSPQPGSNQPQHF. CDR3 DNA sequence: TGTGCCAGCAGCCCCCAGCCAGGTAGCAATCAGCCCCAGCATTTT.

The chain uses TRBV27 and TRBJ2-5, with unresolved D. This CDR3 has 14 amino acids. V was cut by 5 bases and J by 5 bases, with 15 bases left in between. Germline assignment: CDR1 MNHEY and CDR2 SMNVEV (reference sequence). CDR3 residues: CASSPRPGAETQYF. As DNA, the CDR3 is TGTGCCAGCAGTCCACGACCGGGTGCCGAGACCCAGTACTTC.

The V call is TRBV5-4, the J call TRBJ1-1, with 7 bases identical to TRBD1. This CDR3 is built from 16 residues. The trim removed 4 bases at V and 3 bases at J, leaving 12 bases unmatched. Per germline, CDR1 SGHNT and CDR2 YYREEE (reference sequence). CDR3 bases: TGTGCCAGCAGCACCCGTGACAGGGTTGTTTACACTGAAGCTTTCTTT. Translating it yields CASSTRDRVVYTEAFF.

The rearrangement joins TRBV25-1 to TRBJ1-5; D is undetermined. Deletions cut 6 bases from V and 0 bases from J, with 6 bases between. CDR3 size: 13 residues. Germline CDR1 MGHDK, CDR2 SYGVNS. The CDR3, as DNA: TGTGCCAGCAGCGAGGGTAGCAATCAGCCCCAGCATTTT. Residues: CASSEGSNQPQHF.

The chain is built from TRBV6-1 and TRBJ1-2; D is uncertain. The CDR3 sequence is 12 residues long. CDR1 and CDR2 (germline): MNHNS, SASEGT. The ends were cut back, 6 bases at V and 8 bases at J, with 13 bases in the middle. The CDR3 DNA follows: TGTGCCAGCAGCGGCGCCCGGGAAGGCTACACCTTC. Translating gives CASSGAREGYTF.

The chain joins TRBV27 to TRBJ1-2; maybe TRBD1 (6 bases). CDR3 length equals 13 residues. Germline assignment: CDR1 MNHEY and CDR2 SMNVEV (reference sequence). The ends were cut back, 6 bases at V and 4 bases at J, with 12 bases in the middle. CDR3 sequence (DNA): TGTGCCAGCAGAACAGGGAAGCCCTATGGCTACACCTTC. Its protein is CASRTGKPYGYTF.

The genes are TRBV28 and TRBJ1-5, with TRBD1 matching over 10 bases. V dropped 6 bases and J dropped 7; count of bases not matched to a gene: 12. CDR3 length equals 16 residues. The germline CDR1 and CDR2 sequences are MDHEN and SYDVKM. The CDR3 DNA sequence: TGTGCCAGCAGCTCCGGTGGTCGACAGGGGGCCCAGCCCCAGCATTTT. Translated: CASSSGGRQGAQPQHF. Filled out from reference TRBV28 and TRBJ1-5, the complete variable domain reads DVKVTQSSRYLVKRTGEKVFLECVQDMDHENMFWYRQDPGLGLRLIYFSYDVKMKEKGDIPEGYSVSREKKERFSLILESASTNQTSMYLCASSSGGRQGAQPQHFGDGTRLSIL.

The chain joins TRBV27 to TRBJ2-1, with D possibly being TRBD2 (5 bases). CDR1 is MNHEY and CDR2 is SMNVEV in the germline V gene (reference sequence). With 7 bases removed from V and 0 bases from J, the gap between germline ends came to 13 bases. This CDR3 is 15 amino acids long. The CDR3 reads CASTLSASSYNEQFF. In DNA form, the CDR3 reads TGTGCCAGCACTCTTAGCGCGAGCTCCTACAATGAGCAGTTCTTC.

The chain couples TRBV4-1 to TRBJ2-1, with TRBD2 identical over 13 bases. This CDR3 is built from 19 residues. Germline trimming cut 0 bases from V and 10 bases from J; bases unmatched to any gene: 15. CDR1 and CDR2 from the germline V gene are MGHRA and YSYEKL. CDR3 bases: TGCGCCAGCAGCCAAGAAGTACGGACTAGCGGGAGCAACTCGGACGAGCAGTTCTTC. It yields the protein CASSQEVRTSGSNSDEQFF.

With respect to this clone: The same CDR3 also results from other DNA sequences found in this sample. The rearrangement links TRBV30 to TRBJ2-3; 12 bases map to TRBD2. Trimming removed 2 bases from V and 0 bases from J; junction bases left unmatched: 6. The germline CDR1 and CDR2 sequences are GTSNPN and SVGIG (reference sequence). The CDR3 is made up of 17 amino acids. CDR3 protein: CAWSPLAGGISTDTQYF. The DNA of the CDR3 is TGTGCCTGGAGTCCACTAGCGGGAGGTATTAGCACAGATACGCAGTATTTT.

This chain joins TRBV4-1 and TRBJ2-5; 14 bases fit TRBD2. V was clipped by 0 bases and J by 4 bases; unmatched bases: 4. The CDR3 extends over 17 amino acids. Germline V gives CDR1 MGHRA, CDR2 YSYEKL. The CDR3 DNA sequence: TGCGCCAGCAGCCAAGAATCTGGGACTAGCGGGGGAGAGACCCAGTACTTC. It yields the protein CASSQESGTSGGETQYF.

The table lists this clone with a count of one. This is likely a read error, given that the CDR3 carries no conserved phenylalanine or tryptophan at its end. The CDR3, as DNA: TGCGCCAGCAGCCAAATTCGCAACAGCCAACGTGGGGACTATGGCTACACCCTC. Amino acids: CASSQIRNSQRGDYGYTL. The chain employs TRBV4-3 and TRBJ1-2; no definite D call. V dropped 2 bases and J dropped 3 bases, with 22 bases sitting between them. The CDR3 loop spans 18 amino acids. Germline loops: CDR1 LGHNA, CDR2 YSLEER.

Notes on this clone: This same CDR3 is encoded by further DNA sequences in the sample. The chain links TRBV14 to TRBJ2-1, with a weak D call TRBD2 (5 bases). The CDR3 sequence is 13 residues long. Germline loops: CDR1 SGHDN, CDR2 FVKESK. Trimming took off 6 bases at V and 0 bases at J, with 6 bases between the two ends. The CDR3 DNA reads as TGTGCCAGCAGTCGGGACTCCTACAATGAGCAGTTCTTC. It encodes CASSRDSYNEQFF.

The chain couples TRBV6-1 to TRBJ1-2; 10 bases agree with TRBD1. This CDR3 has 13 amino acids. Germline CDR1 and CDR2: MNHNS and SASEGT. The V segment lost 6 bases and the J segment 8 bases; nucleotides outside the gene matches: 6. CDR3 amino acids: CASRDRTGGGYTF. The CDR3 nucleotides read TGTGCCAGCAGAGACCGGACAGGGGGAGGCTACACCTTC.

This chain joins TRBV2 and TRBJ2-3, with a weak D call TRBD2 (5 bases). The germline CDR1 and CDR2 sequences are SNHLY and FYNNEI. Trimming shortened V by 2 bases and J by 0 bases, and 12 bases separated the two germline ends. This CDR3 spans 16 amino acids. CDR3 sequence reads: CASSESERRSTDTQYF. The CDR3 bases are TGTGCCAGCAGTGAATCGGAGCGGAGGAGCACAGATACGCAGTATTTT.

CDR3 nucleotide sequence: TGCGCCAGCAGCAGGATACAGGGGATGGGCTCTGGGGCCAACGTCCTGACTTTC. Translation: CASSRIQGMGSGANVLTF. V usage is TRBV4-3 and J usage is TRBJ2-6; 7 bases fit TRBD1. The V segment lost 5 bases and the J segment 0 bases; nucleotides outside the gene matches: 10. The germline CDR1 and CDR2 sequences are LGHNA and YSLEER. This CDR3 region has 18 residues.